Below are 19 T cell receptor beta chains sequenced from a single sample in a study of a mutant IDH1 vaccine in newly diagnosed glioma. These receptors have no identified antigens. Indicated time point: week 11, during vaccination. The content of each vaccine dose was 300 ug of mutant IDH1 20-mer peptide, and topical imiquimod accompanied it. Measured with immunoSEQ multiplex PCR; TCRdb has only the in-frame clones, and not every one. The sample lists over 95,000 clones; 90% were seen once. The sample was PBMCs, taken from a glioma patient whose treatment included an IDH1 peptide vaccine. These receptors were obtained from a woman between 45 and 65 years old with glioma.

V usage is TRBV7-2 and J usage is TRBJ2-3; D is possibly TRBD2 (6 bases). V lost 5 bases, J lost 10 bases, and 13 bases lay in between. This CDR3 contains 12 residues. In germline, CDR1 is SGHTA, CDR2 FQGNSA. The CDR3 sequence is CASSQDYGSQYF. In DNA, the CDR3 is TGTGCCAGCAGCCAGGACTACGGGTCGCAGTATTTT. Based on the CDR3 plus reference TRBV7-2 and TRBJ2-3, the full variable domain is GAGVSQSPSNKVTEKGKDVELRCDPISGHTALYWYRQSLGQGLEFLIYFQGNSAPDKSGLPSDRFSAERTGGSVSTLTIQRTQQEDSAVYLCASSQDYGSQYFGPGTRLTVL.

The chain links TRBV6-5 to TRBJ2-7; D is ambiguous. Trimming removed 5 bases at V and 1 base at J, with 9 bases between. This CDR3 spans 13 amino acids. CDR1 MNHEY and CDR2 SVGAGI come from the germline V gene. CDR3 residues: CASSEGASYEQYF. The DNA of the CDR3 is TGTGCCAGCAGTGAAGGTGCGTCCTACGAGCAGTACTTC.

V and J are TRBV28 and TRBJ2-1; 12 bases are a match to TRBD2. This CDR3 is built from 17 residues. Germline V CDR1 and CDR2: MDHEN, SYDVKM. The V and J ends lost 4 bases and 7 bases, in that order; junction bases with no gene match: 11. The CDR3 region has the DNA TGTGCCAGCAGTTGGTGGGGGCCTAGCGGGAGGGAAAATGAGCAGTTCTTC. It codes for CASSWWGPSGRENEQFF.

CDR3 sequence reads: CSVLSGQGAVDTQYF. The CDR3 DNA sequence: TGCAGCGTTCTCTCGGGACAGGGGGCCGTAGATACGCAGTATTTT. The genes are TRBV29-1 and TRBJ2-3; 12 bases are shared with TRBD1. Germline loops: CDR1 SQVTM, CDR2 ANQGSEA. The CDR3 totals 15 residues. V trimming: 5 bases; J trimming: 5 bases; junction bases outside the gene matches: 8.

Concerning this clone: Other DNA sequences in the sample encode the same CDR3. Here the CDR3 DNA reads TGTGCCAGCAGCGTCCAGGGGTGGGAGACCCAGTACTTC. As protein: CASSVQGWETQYF. The gene calls are TRBV9 and TRBJ2-5; D possibly corresponds to TRBD1 (6 bases). The CDR3 consists of 13 residues. V was cut by 2 bases and J by 5 bases, with 10 bases left in between. The V gene's germline CDR1 is SGDLS and CDR2 YYNGEE.

This chain connects TRBV5-1 to TRBJ2-5; 7 positions agree with TRBD1. The V segment lost 2 bases and the J segment 2 bases; nucleotides outside the gene matches: 3. The CDR3 consists of 14 residues. Germline V gene lookup returns CDR1 SGHRS and CDR2 YFSETQ. The CDR3 DNA reads as TGCGCCAGCAGCTTAGGGACAGAGCAAGAGACCCAGTACTTC. Translating it yields CASSLGTEQETQYF.

The rearrangement links TRBV6-6 to TRBJ2-1, with 8 bases that match TRBD2. The trim removed 4 bases at V and 7 bases at J, leaving 12 bases unmatched. This CDR3 region has 16 residues. Germline CDR1 reads MNHNY; CDR2 reads SVGAGI (reference sequence). CDR3 in DNA: TGTGCCAGCAGTTCAAACGGGAGGGCGATGTCAAATGAGCAGTTCTTC. Protein product: CASSSNGRAMSNEQFF.

V usage is TRBV10-3 and J usage is TRBJ2-3; either TRBD1 or TRBD2 may supply D (6 bases each). Germline V gene data show CDR1 as ENHRY and CDR2 as SYGVKD. V lost 8 bases, J lost 6 bases, and 18 bases lay in between. This CDR3 comprises 14 residues. The CDR3 reads CAIDPTGGLDTQYF. In DNA, the CDR3 is TGTGCCATCGACCCCACCGGGGGCTTGGATACGCAGTATTTT.

This clone was picked up one time. V usage is TRBV28 and J usage is TRBJ2-7; possibly TRBD2 for D (6 bases). Germline V lookup: CDR1 MDHEN, CDR2 SYDVKM. V lost 4 bases, J lost 2 bases, and 15 bases lay in between. The CDR3 length is 15 residues. The CDR3 nucleotides read TGTGCCAGCAGTTCGAGGACTACCTCCCCCTACGAGCAGTACTTC. This encodes CASSSRTTSPYEQYF.

J is TRBJ2-1 and V is TRBV6-5; tentative D call: TRBD1 (6 bases). Germline V gene lookup returns CDR1 MNHEY and CDR2 SVGAGI. V was pared by 6 bases and J by 8 bases, with 20 bases between. This CDR3 is 15 amino acids long. CDR3 loop: CASRERQRGIDEQFF. CDR3 nucleotide sequence: TGTGCCAGCAGAGAGCGGCAGAGGGGGATTGATGAGCAGTTCTTC.

This clone appeared once. V gene TRBV21-1 combines with J gene TRBJ2-5; TRBD1 is the table's D call, not checked against the DNA. TRBV21-1 is flagged as a pseudogene. This CDR3 has 17 amino acids. The CDR3 here is CASSKGKKQGSRETQYF. The CDR3 nucleotides read TGTGCCAGCAGCAAAGGGAAGAAACAGGGGTCGCGAGAGACCCAGTACTTC.

The chain couples TRBV4-1 to TRBJ2-1; perhaps TRBD2 as D (5 bases). The CDR3 covers 15 residues. Trimming left V 9 bases short and J 1 base short, with 16 bases between. CDR1 and CDR2 from the germline V gene are MGHRA and YSYEKL. The CDR3 DNA follows: TGCGCCAGTAGGGAGTCTCTTAAATCCTACAATGAGCAGTTCTTC. Protein: CASRESLKSYNEQFF.

This chain uses TRBV27 with TRBJ2-7; the match to TRBD2 covers 9 bases. CDR3 size: 13 residues. CDR1 MNHEY and CDR2 SMNVEV come from the germline V gene (reference sequence). V gave up 8 bases and J gave up 2 bases; unmatched junction bases: 4. This CDR3 is CASGLAGPYEQYF. In nucleotides, the CDR3 is TGTGCCAGCGGCCTAGCGGGACCCTACGAGCAGTACTTC.

This chain connects TRBV9 to TRBJ1-2; D is undetermined. Germline assignment: CDR1 SGDLS and CDR2 YYNGEE. The V gene lost 2 bases and the J gene lost 9 bases, with 20 bases spanning the gap. The CDR3 extends over 15 amino acids. CDR3 in DNA: TGTGCCAGCAGCGTGGCGGGAACCCGAGCGGAACGCTACACCTTC. This codes for CASSVAGTRAERYTF. Looking up the rest from reference TRBV9 and TRBJ1-2 gives the full variable domain: DSGVTQTPKHLITATGQRVTLRCSPRSGDLSVYWYQQSLDQGLQFLIQYYNGEERAKGNILERFSAQQFPDLHSELNLSSLELGDSALYFCASSVAGTRAERYTFGSGTRLTVV.

The rearrangement joins TRBV5-1 to TRBJ2-4, with D perhaps matching TRBD2 (5 bases). V lost 0 bases to trimming and J lost 1 base, with 14 bases between them. The germline V gene has CDR1 SGHRS and CDR2 YFSETQ. The CDR3 runs to 17 residues. In DNA form, the CDR3 reads TGCGCCAGCAGCTTGGGCCTCGGGGTTTCGGCCAAAAACATTCAGTACTTC. Translation: CASSLGLGVSAKNIQYF.

The CDR3 nucleotides are TGTGCCAGCAGCTTAATTGGGGGCAGTGGCAATGAGCAGTTCTTC. It encodes CASSLIGGSGNEQFF. V and J are TRBV7-3 and TRBJ2-1; D might be TRBD1 (6 bases). The CDR3 has 15 residues. V lost 1 base and J lost 6, with 13 bases in between. Germline V gene data show CDR1 as SGHTA and CDR2 as FQGTGA.

The rearrangement uses TRBV5-6 and TRBJ2-3; 9 nucleotides align to TRBD2. The CDR3 is 16 residues long. V shed 1 base, J shed 4 bases, and the junction held 7 bases outside the gene matches. The germline V gene has CDR1 SGHDT and CDR2 YYEEEE. CDR3 DNA: TGTGCCAGCAGCTTGAACGGCGGGAGGGCCCCAGATACGCAGTATTTT. It encodes CASSLNGGRAPDTQYF.

The CDR3 loop is CASSPEGQKKKAFF. The CDR3 nucleotides read TGTGCCAGCAGCCCCGAAGGACAGAAGAAGAAAGCTTTCTTT. The chain recombines TRBV6-5 with TRBJ1-1, with D possibly matching TRBD1 (6 bases). CDR1 and CDR2 from the germline V gene are MNHEY and SVGAGI. V lost 6 bases to trimming and J lost 9 bases, with 20 bases between them. This CDR3 has 14 residues.

This chain joins TRBV6-5 and TRBJ1-1; D perhaps matches TRBD1 (5 bases). Germline V gene sequence: CDR1 MNHEY, CDR2 SVGAGI. Trimming removed 9 bases at V and 6 bases at J, with 17 bases between. The length of the CDR3 is 13 residues. The DNA of the CDR3 is TGTGCCAGTAATCAGGGACGATGGGCTGAAGCTTTCTTT. This codes for CASNQGRWAEAFF.